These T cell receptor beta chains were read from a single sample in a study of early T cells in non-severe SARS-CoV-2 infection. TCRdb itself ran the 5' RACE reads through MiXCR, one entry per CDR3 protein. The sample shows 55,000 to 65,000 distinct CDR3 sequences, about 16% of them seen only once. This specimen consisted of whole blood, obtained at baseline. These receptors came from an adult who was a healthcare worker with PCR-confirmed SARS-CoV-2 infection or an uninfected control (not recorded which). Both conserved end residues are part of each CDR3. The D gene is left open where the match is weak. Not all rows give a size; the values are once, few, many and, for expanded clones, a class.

TGTGCCAGCAGCTTGGGGGGCTTATTCTACCGAGGGGAGCAGTACTTC	CASSLGGLFYRGEQYF	.	once	TRBJ2-7	TRBV11-1
TGTGCCAGCAGCCAAGGAGGGACTGTCACAGATACGCAGTATTTT	CASSQGGTVTDTQYF	.	few	TRBJ2-3	TRBV3-1
TGTGCCAGCAGTGAAGTCGTCAGGGTGCGTGAGCAGTACTTC	CASSEVVRVREQYF	.	few	TRBJ2-7	TRBV2
TGTGCCAGCAGCCGTCGCCCGATGCCGGGACTAGGTACAGATACGCAGTATTTT	CASSRRPMPGLGTDTQYF	TRBD2	many	TRBJ2-3	TRBV7-6
TGTGCCAGCAGTGACCCCCAAGGAGATACGCAGTATTTT	CASSDPQGDTQYF	.	few	TRBJ2-3	TRBV6-1
TGTGCCAGCAGGAGTAGCGGGAACACCGGGGAGCTGTTTTTT	CASRSSGNTGELFF	.	many	TRBJ2-2	TRBV6-2/TRBV6-3
TGTGCCAGCAGCTCCATCCGGGGAAACACCGGGGAGCTGTTTTTT	CASSSIRGNTGELFF	.	.	TRBJ2-2	TRBV7-9
TGTGCCAGCAGCCGTGATAGCGGGGGGCTCACAGATACGCAGTATTTT	CASSRDSGGLTDTQYF	TRBD2	many	TRBJ2-3	TRBV3-1
TGTGCCAGCAGTCGCGGGAGTTCCTACGAGCAGTACTTC	CASSRGSSYEQYF	TRBD2	.	TRBJ2-7	TRBV28
TGTGCCAGCAGCTTAACCCGTTACGAGCAGTTCTTC	CASSLTRYEQFF	.	few	TRBJ2-1	TRBV7-2
TGCAGTGCTAGAGTCCACGGGATTGACGAGCAGTACTTC	CSARVHGIDEQYF	.	.	TRBJ2-7	TRBV20-1
TGTGCCAGCAGCTTGACAGGGAATAATCAGCCCCAGCATTTT	CASSLTGNNQPQHF	TRBD1	few	TRBJ1-5	TRBV7-2
TGCGCCAGCAGTGAAGGTCGACAGGGTGATGGCTACACCTTC	CASSEGRQGDGYTF	TRBD1	few	TRBJ1-2	TRBV10-2
TGTGCCAGCACCAGAACCGGGTTCGGCAATCAGCCCCAGCATTTT	CASTRTGFGNQPQHF	.	many	TRBJ1-5	TRBV27
TGTGCTAGTGGTTTCAGGGTAGCGGGAACCACAGATACGCAGTATTTT	CASGFRVAGTTDTQYF	TRBD2	few	TRBJ2-3	TRBV12-5
TGTGCCAGCAGGTCCCTGAGGGATACGCAGTATTTT	CASRSLRDTQYF	.	few	TRBJ2-3	TRBV12-3/TRBV12-4
TGCAGCGTTGACGGGGAGGGACAATGGAGCTCCTACGAGCAGTACTTC	CSVDGEGQWSSYEQYF	.	.	TRBJ2-7	TRBV29-1
TGTGCCACCAGTGATTACCCAGGGGGCCCGCAGTATTTT	CATSDYPGGPQYF	TRBD1	few	TRBJ2-3	TRBV24-1
TGTGCCAGCAGTTTACAGGGTTCGAACTATGGCTACACCTTC	CASSLQGSNYGYTF	.	few	TRBJ1-2	TRBV27
TGTGCCAGCAGCTTAATGGGGTACACCGGGGAGCTGTTTTTT	CASSLMGYTGELFF	.	.	TRBJ2-2	TRBV7-6
TGTGCCAGCAGCCATAGTGTCGACTACGAGCAGTACTTC	CASSHSVDYEQYF	.	.	TRBJ2-7	TRBV3-1